One T cell receptor beta chain is described in this entry. Antigen unknown. They isolated at least 6.5 million PBMCs from each sample. This entry comes from a study of blood T cells in healthy people across ages. Germline-derived CDR1 and CDR2 are SEHNR and FQNEAQ (reference sequence). Between the trimmed V and J ends, which lost 7 bases and 2 bases, there was a span of 19 bases. The CDR3 length is 16 residues. Points from the study as a whole: Underestimates were what the diversity estimates from one million T cells were considered to be. Both naive CD4+ cell counts and diversity were greater in long-lived donors than in aged donors.

Combining a sample-barcoded 5' primer with a J-beta primer mix, a second PCR ran for roughly 7 to 12 cycles. TCRdb independently ran MiXCR on the 5' RACE reads; one entry per CDR3 protein. The repertoire consists of about 900,000 distinct CDR3 sequences, with roughly 60% occurring once and the leading ten covering roughly a quarter. Sequenced: blood. The gene calls are TRBV7-9 and TRBJ2-3; possibly TRBD2 for D (5 bases). This clonotype originated in a man aged 25-40 years in good health. CDR3 sequence: CASTMAGAVITDTQYF. In DNA, the CDR3 is TGTGCCAGCACTATGGCCGGAGCGGTGATCACAGATACGCAGTATTTT. The full variable domain, with the rest looked up from reference TRBV7-9 and TRBJ2-3, is DTGVSQNPRHKITKRGQNVTFRCDPISEHNRLYWYRQTLGQGPEFLTYFQNEAQLEKSRLLSDRFSAERPKGSFSTLEIQRTEQGDSAMYLCASTMAGAVITDTQYFGPGTRLTVL.